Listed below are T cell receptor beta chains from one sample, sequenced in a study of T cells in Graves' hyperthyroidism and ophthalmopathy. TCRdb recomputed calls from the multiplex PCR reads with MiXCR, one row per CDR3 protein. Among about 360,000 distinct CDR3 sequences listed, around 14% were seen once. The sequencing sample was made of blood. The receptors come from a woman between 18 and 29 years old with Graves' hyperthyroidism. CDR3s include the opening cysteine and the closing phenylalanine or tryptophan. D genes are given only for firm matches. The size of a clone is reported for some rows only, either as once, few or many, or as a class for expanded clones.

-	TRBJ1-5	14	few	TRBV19	CASSIKQSNQPQHF	TGTGCCAGTAGTATAAAACAGAGCAATCAGCCCCAGCATTTT
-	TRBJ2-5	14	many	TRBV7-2	CASSLAQLRPLWDF	TGTGCCAGCAGCTTAGCGCAGTTGAGGCCGCTCTGGGACTTC
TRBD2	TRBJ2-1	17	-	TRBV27	CASSDPPGLAREGEQFF	TGTGCCAGCAGTGATCCACCGGGACTAGCGAGGGAGGGTGAGCAGTTCTTC
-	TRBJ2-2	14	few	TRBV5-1	CASNEGPGTGELFF	TGCGCCAGCAACGAAGGGCCCGGCACCGGGGAGCTGTTTTTT
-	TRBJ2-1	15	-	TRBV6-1	CASSAQTTAYNEQFF	TGTGCCAGCAGTGCTCAGACAACAGCCTACAATGAGCAGTTCTTC
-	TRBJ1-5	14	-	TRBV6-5	CASSYSRGRQPQHF	TGTGCCAGCAGTTACAGCAGGGGACGGCAGCCCCAGCATTTT
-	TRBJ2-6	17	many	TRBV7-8	CASSSHAVGSGANVLTF	TGTGCCAGCAGCTCACACGCGGTAGGGTCTGGGGCCAACGTCCTGACTTTC
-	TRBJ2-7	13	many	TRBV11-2	CASSLGLSHEQYF	TGTGCCAGCAGCTTAGGACTCAGCCACGAGCAGTACTTC
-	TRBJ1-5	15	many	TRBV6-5	CASSYTRDANQPQHF	TGTGCCAGCAGTTACACCCGGGACGCTAATCAGCCCCAGCATTTT
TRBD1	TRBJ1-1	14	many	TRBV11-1	CASSQTGRSAEAFF	TGTGCCAGCAGCCAGACAGGGCGTAGCGCTGAAGCTTTCTTT
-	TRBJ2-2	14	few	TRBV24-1	CATKSGTYTGELFF	TGTGCCACCAAGAGCGGGACATACACCGGGGAGCTGTTTTTT
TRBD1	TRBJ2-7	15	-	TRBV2	CASSEMGQGSEEQYF	TGTGCCAGCAGTGAAATGGGACAGGGTTCGGAGGAGCAGTACTTC
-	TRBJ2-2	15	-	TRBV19	CASSIEGRYTGELFF	TGTGCCAGTAGTATAGAGGGGCGGTACACCGGGGAGCTGTTTTTT
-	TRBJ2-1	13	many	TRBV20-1	CSAIMTSRVEQFF	TGCAGTGCTATTATGACTAGTCGCGTTGAGCAGTTCTTC
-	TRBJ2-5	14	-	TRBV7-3	CASSLDSVPETQYF	TGTGCCAGCAGCCTAGATAGCGTCCCAGAGACCCAGTACTTC
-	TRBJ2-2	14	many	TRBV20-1	CSAEAFPNTGELFF	TGCAGTGCAGAAGCGTTCCCGAACACCGGGGAGCTGTTTTTT
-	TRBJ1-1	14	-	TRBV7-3	CASSNVAGQTEAFF	TGTGCCAGCAGCAACGTGGCGGGGCAGACTGAAGCTTTCTTT
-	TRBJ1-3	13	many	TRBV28	CASSFEAGNTIYF	TGTGCCAGCAGCTTCGAGGCTGGAAACACCATATATTTT
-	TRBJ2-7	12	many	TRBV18	CASSPPGHEQYF	TGTGCCAGCTCACCACCCGGTCACGAGCAGTACTTC
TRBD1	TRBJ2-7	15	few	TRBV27	CASSQGQGFPYEQYF	TGTGCCAGCAGCCAGGGACAGGGGTTTCCCTACGAGCAGTACTTC
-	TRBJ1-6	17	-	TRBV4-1	CASSQERQDSYNSPLHF	TGCGCCAGCAGCCAAGAGAGACAGGACTCCTATAATTCACCCCTCCACTTT
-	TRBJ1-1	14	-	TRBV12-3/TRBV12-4	CASSFRDTHTEAFF	TGTGCCAGCAGTTTCAGGGACACCCACACTGAAGCTTTCTTT
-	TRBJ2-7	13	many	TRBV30	CAWSSHPGGEQYF	TGTGCCTGGAGTTCACACCCGGGCGGGGAGCAGTACTTC
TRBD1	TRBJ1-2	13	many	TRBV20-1	CSATDRGVDGYTF	TGCAGTGCTACGGACAGGGGAGTGGATGGCTACACCTTC
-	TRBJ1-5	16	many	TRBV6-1	CASSGVSLASNQPQHF	TGTGCCAGCAGTGGAGTTTCCCTCGCAAGCAATCAGCCCCAGCATTTT
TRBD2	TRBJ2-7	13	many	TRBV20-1	CSVPEASGYEQYF	TGCAGTGTTCCAGAGGCTAGCGGGTACGAGCAGTACTTC
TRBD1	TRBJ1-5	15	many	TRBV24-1	CATSDSRGANQPQHF	TGTGCCACCAGTGATTCCAGGGGGGCGAATCAGCCCCAGCATTTT
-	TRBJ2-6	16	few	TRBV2	CASSEQGHSGANVLTF	TGTGCCAGCAGTGAACAGGGCCACTCTGGGGCCAACGTCCTGACTTTC
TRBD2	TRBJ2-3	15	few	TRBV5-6	CASSYTSGVTDTQYF	TGTGCCAGCAGCTATACTAGCGGGGTCACAGATACGCAGTATTTT
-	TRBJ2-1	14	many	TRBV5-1	CASSMREVDDEQFF	TGCGCCAGCAGCATGAGGGAGGTGGATGATGAGCAGTTCTTC
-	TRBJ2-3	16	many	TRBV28	CASSPWGSRGTDTQYF	TGTGCCAGCAGTCCATGGGGTAGCAGGGGCACAGATACGCAGTATTTT
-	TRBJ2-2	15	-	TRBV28	CASSLDGVFPGELFF	TGTGCCAGCAGTTTAGACGGTGTGTTTCCCGGGGAGCTGTTTTTT
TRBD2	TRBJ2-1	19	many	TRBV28	CASSLSLSGRAGLDNEQFF	TGTGCCAGCAGCCTATCCCTTAGCGGGAGGGCCGGTCTTGACAATGAGCAGTTCTTC
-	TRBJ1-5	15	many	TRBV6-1	CASSAGRASNQPQHF	TGTGCCAGCAGTGCGGGCAGGGCAAGCAATCAGCCCCAGCATTTT
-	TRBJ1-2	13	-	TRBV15	CATSFQVTYGYTF	TGTGCCACCAGCTTTCAGGTCACGTATGGCTACACCTTC
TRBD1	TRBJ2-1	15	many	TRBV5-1	CASSPRDRGHNEQFF	TGCGCCAGCTCCCCCCGGGACAGGGGGCACAATGAGCAGTTCTTC
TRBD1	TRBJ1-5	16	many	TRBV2	CASRPDRGEVGQPQHF	TGTGCCAGCAGGCCTGACAGGGGAGAGGTGGGTCAGCCCCAGCATTTT
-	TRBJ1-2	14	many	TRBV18	CASSPARAAYGYTF	TGTGCCAGCTCACCCGCAAGGGCGGCCTATGGCTACACCTTC
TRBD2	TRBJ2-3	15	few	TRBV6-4	CASSATSGDTDTQYF	TGTGCCAGCAGTGCGACTAGCGGGGACACAGATACGCAGTATTTT
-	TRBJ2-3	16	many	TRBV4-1	CASSRTDDSRADTQYF	TGCGCCAGCAGCCGAACCGACGACAGCCGAGCAGATACGCAGTATTTT
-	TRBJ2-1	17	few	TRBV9	CASSTSNGGRIGDEQFF	TGTGCCAGCAGCACCTCTAATGGGGGGCGAATAGGCGATGAGCAGTTCTTC
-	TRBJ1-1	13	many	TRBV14	CASSHGNRFQAFF	TGTGCCAGCAGCCATGGTAATCGGTTCCAGGCTTTCTTT
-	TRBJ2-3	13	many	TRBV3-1	CASSQGWEDTQYF	TGTGCCAGCAGCCAAGGTTGGGAAGATACGCAGTATTTT
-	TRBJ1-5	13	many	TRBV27	CASSPRYDQPQHF	TGTGCCAGCAGTCCACGCTATGATCAGCCCCAGCATTTT
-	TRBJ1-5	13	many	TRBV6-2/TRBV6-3	CASSYNTDQPQHF	TGTGCCAGCAGTTACAACACCGATCAGCCCCAGCATTTT
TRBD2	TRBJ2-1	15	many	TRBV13	CASSPRTSSYNEQFF	TGTGCCAGCAGCCCGAGGACTAGCAGCTACAATGAGCAGTTCTTC
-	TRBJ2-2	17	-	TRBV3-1	CASSQNLLAGNTGELFF	TGTGCCAGCAGCCAAAACTTGCTAGCCGGTAACACCGGGGAGCTGTTTTTT
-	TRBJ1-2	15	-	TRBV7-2	CASRVGGGESRGYTF	TGTGCCAGCAGGGTCGGCGGGGGGGAGTCGCGGGGCTACACCTTC
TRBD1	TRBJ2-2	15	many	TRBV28	CASSLGTGYAGELFF	TGTGCCAGCAGTTTGGGGACAGGGTACGCCGGGGAGCTGTTTTTT
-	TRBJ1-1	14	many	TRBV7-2	CASSARIGGTEAFF	TGTGCCAGCAGCGCCAGGATAGGGGGCACTGAAGCTTTCTTT
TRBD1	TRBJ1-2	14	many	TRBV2	CASNRGRLIDGYTF	TGTGCCAGCAACAGGGGGCGCTTGATCGACGGCTACACCTTC
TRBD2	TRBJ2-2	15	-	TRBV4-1	CASSGGLAYTGELFF	TGCGCCAGCAGCGGAGGACTAGCTTACACCGGGGAGCTGTTTTTT
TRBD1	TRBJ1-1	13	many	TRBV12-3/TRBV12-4	CASTGQGRTEAFF	TGTGCCAGCACGGGACAGGGGAGAACTGAAGCTTTCTTT
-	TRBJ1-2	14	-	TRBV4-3	CASSQDEGPYGYTF	TGCGCCAGCAGCCAAGATGAAGGGCCGTATGGCTACACCTTC
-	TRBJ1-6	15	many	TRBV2	CASSPDSSYNSPLHF	TGTGCCAGCAGTCCCGATAGCTCCTATAATTCACCCCTCCACTTT
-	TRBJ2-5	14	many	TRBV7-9	CASSPVGLQETQYF	TGTGCCAGCAGCCCAGTAGGCCTACAAGAGACCCAGTACTTC
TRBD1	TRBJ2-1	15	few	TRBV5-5	CASSYGTGGHNEQFF	TGTGCCAGCAGCTATGGGACAGGGGGCCATAATGAGCAGTTCTTC
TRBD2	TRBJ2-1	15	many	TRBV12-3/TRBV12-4	CASSLGGLAGNEQFF	TGTGCCAGCAGTTTAGGGGGACTAGCGGGGAATGAGCAGTTCTTC
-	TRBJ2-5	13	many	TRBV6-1	CASSATQGETQYF	TGTGCCAGCAGTGCCACACAGGGAGAGACCCAGTACTTC